Listed below are T cell receptor beta chains from one sample, sequenced in a study of blood T cell repertoires in COVID-19. Here immunoSEQ multiplex PCR was the method, and the copy in TCRdb shows in-frame clones only, minus some. This table has roughly 230,000 clones, over 90% appearing once. The sequencing sample was made of peripheral blood. These receptor sequences come from a man aged 25 to 40 with COVID-19, enrolled during active disease. CDR3s include the opening cysteine and the closing phenylalanine or tryptophan. A D gene is named only where the DNA matches it firmly. Clone size is stated in some rows and not others, as once, few, many or a class when expanded.

TRBV2	TRBJ1-2	TRBD1	.	TGTGCCAGCAGTGAATCGGCAGGGGGTGGCTATGGCTACACCTTC	CASSESAGGGYGYTF
TRBV2	TRBJ1-2	.	once	TGTGCCAGCAGTGAATCGCCGGGCGGGAGCTATGGCTACACCTTC	CASSESPGGSYGYTF
TRBV5-1	TRBJ1-2	TRBD1	.	TGCGCCAGCAGCTTTGCAGGGGGATCTGGCTACACCTTC	CASSFAGGSGYTF
TRBV25-1	TRBJ2-1	TRBD2	.	TGTGCCAGCAGTGACGCTACGGGACTAGCGGACCTCAATGAGCAGTTCTTC	CASSDATGLADLNEQFF
TRBV5-1	TRBJ1-1	.	.	TGCGCCAGCAGCTTATCCCCCGGGCGGGGTGACACTGAAGCTTTCTTT	CASSLSPGRGDTEAFF
TRBV29-1	TRBJ2-1	TRBD1	.	TGCAGCGTTGATGGGACAGGGTCTTTGGATGAGCAGTTCTTC	CSVDGTGSLDEQFF
TRBV10-2	TRBJ1-2	TRBD1	.	TGCGCCAGCAGGGACCACAGGGGAATGAATGGCTACACCTTC	CASRDHRGMNGYTF
TRBV6-2/TRBV6-3	TRBJ2-7	.	.	TGTGCCAGCAGTAAAACTACCGGGACTGGAAGAACCTACGAGCAGTACTTC	CASSKTTGTGRTYEQYF
TRBV9	TRBJ1-6	.	.	TGTGCCAGCAGCTCCCGAGCAGGAGCGGATAATTCACCCCTCCACTTT	CASSSRAGADNSPLHF
TRBV29-1	TRBJ2-7	.	once	TGCAGCGCCCGGCTGCTAGCTGAAAACGAGCAGTACTTC	CSARLLAENEQYF
TRBV11-2	TRBJ2-7	.	.	TGTGCCAGCGGCCTGACAGGTTTCTACGAGCAGTACTTC	CASGLTGFYEQYF
TRBV3-1/TRBV3-2	TRBJ2-7	TRBD1	once	TGTGCCAGCAGCCAGAGGACAGGGCGAAGCTCCTACGAGCAGTACTTC	CASSQRTGRSSYEQYF
TRBV12-3/TRBV12-4	TRBJ1-2	.	.	TGTGCCAGCGGGGGCTTCTATGGCTACACCTTC	CASGGFYGYTF
TRBV27	TRBJ2-7	TRBD1	.	TGTGCCAGCAGTCCCTACCACCGAGACAGGGTTCCCTACGAGCAGTACTTC	CASSPYHRDRVPYEQYF
TRBV29-1	TRBJ1-1	.	.	TGCAGCGTTCGTATGAGGGTTGCGGGGTCCGCTTTCTTT	CSVRMRVAGSAFF
TRBV3-1/TRBV3-2	TRBJ2-5	.	once	TGTGCCAGCAGCCAAGCAACCCTACAAGAGACCCAGTACTTC	CASSQATLQETQYF
TRBV4-1	TRBJ2-1	.	.	TGCGCCAGCAGCCAAGCCGGGAATGAGCAGTTCTTC	CASSQAGNEQFF
TRBV7-2	TRBJ2-7	.	few	TGTGCCAGCAGCCTCGACAACACCTACGAGCAGTACTTC	CASSLDNTYEQYF
TRBV9	TRBJ1-3	.	.	TGTGCCAGCAGCGAGGGGGGGGCCTCTGGAAACACCATATATTTT	CASSEGGASGNTIYF
TRBV7-9	TRBJ1-3	.	.	TGTGCCAGCAGCCAGGGAAATCTGGGAAACACCATATATTTT	CASSQGNLGNTIYF
TRBV5-1	TRBJ1-6	.	.	TGCGCCAGCAGCTTGGACAGCTATAATTCACCCCTCCACTTT	CASSLDSYNSPLHF
TRBV7-2	TRBJ1-5	TRBD1	.	TGTGCCAGCAGCATTACCGGGACAGGGTTCGTGTCCCAGCATTTT	CASSITGTGFVSQHF
TRBV6-5	TRBJ1-2	.	.	TGTGCCAGCAGTTACCGGGGGGGGCACTATGGCTACACCTTC	CASSYRGGHYGYTF
TRBV5-1	TRBJ2-2	TRBD1	.	TGCGCCAGCAGCTTGGGACAGGGGAACGGGGAGCTGTTTTTT	CASSLGQGNGELFF
TRBV7-9	TRBJ1-2	.	.	TGTGCCAGCAGCTCGGGGGTTAATGGCTACACCTTC	CASSSGVNGYTF
TRBV6-6	TRBJ1-1	.	.	TGTGCCAGCAGTTATCCAGGGAGGGGCACTGAAGCTTTCTTT	CASSYPGRGTEAFF
TRBV5-6	TRBJ1-1	.	.	TGTGCCAGCAGCTTGGTTTGGGGACACGAGAGGGACACTGAAGCTTTCTTT	CASSLVWGHERDTEAFF
TRBV5-4	TRBJ1-1	TRBD1	.	TGTGCCAGCAGCTTATCCGGGACAGGGAATTGGAACACTGAAGCTTTCTTT	CASSLSGTGNWNTEAFF
TRBV15	TRBJ2-1	TRBD1	few	TGTGCCACCAGCACACAGGGGGCTGGGAATGAGCAGTTCTTC	CATSTQGAGNEQFF
TRBV19	TRBJ2-5	TRBD1	.	TGTGCCAGTAGTCCCGGACAGGGCCGGGGAGAGACCCAGTACTTC	CASSPGQGRGETQYF
TRBV18	TRBJ1-1	.	.	TGTGCCAGCTCGGCGACTGGAAGGACTGAAGCTTTCTTT	CASSATGRTEAFF
TRBV10-3	TRBJ2-3	TRBD1	.	TGTGCCATCAGTGAGCGGGACAGGGGGGCGCAGTATTTT	CAISERDRGAQYF
TRBV2	TRBJ1-2	TRBD1	.	TGTGCCAGCAGTGCGACAGGGAGGTTTGGCTACACCTTC	CASSATGRFGYTF
TRBV18	TRBJ1-3	.	.	TGTGCCAGCTCACCTATTCAGGATTCAGGAGGTGGAAACACCATATATTTT	CASSPIQDSGGGNTIYF
TRBV29-1	TRBJ1-3	.	.	TGCAGCGTTGAAGGACCTGCAGGGACTTTACTCTCTGGAAACACCATATATTTT	CSVEGPAGTLLSGNTIYF
TRBV5-6	TRBJ1-1	.	.	TGTGCCAGCAGTCGTGTCTCGGGCACTGAAGCTTTCTTT	CASSRVSGTEAFF
TRBV4-1	TRBJ1-2	.	.	TGCGCCAGCAGCCCACTGAGGGGGAACTATGGCTACACCTTC	CASSPLRGNYGYTF
TRBV9	TRBJ1-1	.	once	TGTGCCAGCAGCGTAGAAGGGGCAGTATTTCAGAACACTGAAGCTTTCTTT	CASSVEGAVFQNTEAFF
TRBV18	TRBJ2-5	TRBD1	.	TGTGCCAGCTCACCCCTGGACAGGGGGTTTGGTGAGACCCAGTACTTC	CASSPLDRGFGETQYF
TRBV3-1/TRBV3-2	TRBJ1-4	.	.	TGTGCCAGCAGCCGCCATCTCCAGGGAACTAATGAAAAACTGTTTTTT	CASSRHLQGTNEKLFF
TRBV2	TRBJ1-2	TRBD1	.	TGTGCCAGCAGTGTAGGACAGGGATTGCGTGGCTACACCTTC	CASSVGQGLRGYTF
TRBV9	TRBJ1-2	.	.	TGTGCCAGCAGCTTCTCCCCCGGCGGGAATGGCTACACCTTC	CASSFSPGGNGYTF
TRBV9	TRBJ2-5	TRBD2	.	TGTGCCAGCAGCGGTCTACGGACTAGCGGGGGGCGGCAAGAGACCCAGTACTTC	CASSGLRTSGGRQETQYF
TRBV23-1	TRBJ1-2	.	.	TGCGCCAGCACGGACAGTTTGGGCTACACCTTC	CASTDSLGYTF
TRBV6-1	TRBJ2-2	TRBD2	.	TGTGCCAGCAGTGATCCGGCGGGGGGGAACACCGGGGAGCTGTTTTTT	CASSDPAGGNTGELFF
TRBV10-1	TRBJ2-1	TRBD2	.	TGCGCCAGCTCCGCATTGGGACTAGCGGCCTCCTACAATGAGCAGTTCTTC	CASSALGLAASYNEQFF
TRBV4-1	TRBJ1-2	.	.	TGCGCCAGCAGCCAAGAACCCAAGAGGATCGGCTATGGCTACACCTTC	CASSQEPKRIGYGYTF
TRBV5-4	TRBJ2-1	.	.	TGTGCCAGCAGCTTGGGGCCTTCCTACAATGAGCAGTTCTTC	CASSLGPSYNEQFF
TRBV3-1/TRBV3-2	TRBJ2-7	TRBD2	.	TGTGCCAGCAGCCAGGGACTAGGCCTCCACCACGAGCAGTACTTC	CASSQGLGLHHEQYF
TRBV30	TRBJ1-2	.	.	TGTGCCTGGAGTGTAAAGGAGGCGGCTGGCTACACCTTC	CAWSVKEAAGYTF